This TCR beta chain was sequenced during a study of T cells after yellow fever vaccination. The wider study: SMART-Seq v4 Ultra Low Input handled preparation of low-cell-number fractions. General observations from the study: Though it reached lower strength, the secondary response hit its peak faster, day 5 versus 15. At under 98% for CD4 and almost 90% for CD8, most primary-vaccination clones showed up again after the booster. A limited proportion of clonotypes was detected within both the CD4 and CD8 compartments.

Regarding this clonotype: No antigen is known for it.

The CDR3 extends over 18 amino acids. TCRdb re-analysed the 5' RACE reads in MiXCR, keeping a single row per CDR3 protein. The sample has about 500,000 distinct CDR3 sequences, about 15% seen once. The source was PBMCs, collected 4 to 6 days after the first yellow fever vaccination. This TCR came from a man younger than 35 who received the YFV17D yellow fever vaccine. This chain uses TRBV21-1 with TRBJ1-5; the D call of TRBD1 is as the table states it, not checked on the DNA. TRBV21-1 is designated a pseudogene. The CDR3 loop is CASSYHTGLRQGSQPQHF. The CDR3 bases are TGTGCCAGCAGCTACCACACAGGGTTGAGGCAGGGTAGTCAGCCCCAGCATTTT.